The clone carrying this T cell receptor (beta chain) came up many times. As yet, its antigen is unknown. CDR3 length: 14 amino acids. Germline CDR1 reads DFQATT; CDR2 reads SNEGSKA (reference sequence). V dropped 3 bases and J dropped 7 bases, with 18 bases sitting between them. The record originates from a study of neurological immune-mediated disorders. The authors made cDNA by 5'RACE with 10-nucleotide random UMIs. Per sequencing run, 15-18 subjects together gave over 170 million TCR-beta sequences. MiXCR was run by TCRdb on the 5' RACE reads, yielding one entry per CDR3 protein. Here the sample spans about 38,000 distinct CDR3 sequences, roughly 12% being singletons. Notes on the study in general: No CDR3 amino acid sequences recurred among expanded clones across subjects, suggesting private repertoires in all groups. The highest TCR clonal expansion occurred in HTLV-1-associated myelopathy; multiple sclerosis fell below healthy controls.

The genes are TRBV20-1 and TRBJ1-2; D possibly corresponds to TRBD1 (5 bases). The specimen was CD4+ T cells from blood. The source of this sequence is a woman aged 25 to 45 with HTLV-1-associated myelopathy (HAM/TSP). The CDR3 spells CSASSGARAGGYTF. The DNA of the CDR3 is TGCAGTGCTAGCAGCGGGGCCAGGGCCGGTGGCTACACCTTC.